The 28 T cell receptor beta chains in this list originate from one sample, sequenced in a study of T cells after yellow fever vaccination. MiXCR, run by TCRdb on the 5' RACE reads, gives a single entry per CDR3 protein. The sample lists 350,000 to 450,000 distinct CDR3 sequences; roughly 6.1% were seen once. Sequencing used PBMCs, obtained 5 days after the yellow fever booster vaccination. These receptors were obtained from a man aged 25-45 years who received the YFV17D yellow fever vaccine.

This clonotype was seen at least ten times. One end of the junction is discordant with germline, which a read error may explain. This rearrangement joins TRBV20-1 to TRBJ2-1; maybe TRBD2 (6 bases). In germline, CDR1 is DFQATT, CDR2 SNEGSKA (reference sequence). This CDR3 spans 14 amino acids. CDR3 protein: CSASTLASFNEQFF. For the CDR3, the DNA is TGCAGTGCTTCCACCCTAGCGTCCTTCAATGAGCAGTTCTTC.

This clonotype was counted ten times or more. The chain joins TRBV5-1 to TRBJ1-1, with D hard to call. The CDR3 is 14 amino acids. Per germline, CDR1 SGHRS and CDR2 YFSETQ. The germline V and J ends were trimmed by 0 bases and 1 base, with 7 bases remaining between them. The CDR3 nucleotides are TGCGCCAGCAGCTTGGACAACCGGAACACTGAAGCTTTCTTT. This encodes CASSLDNRNTEAFF.

This chain joins TRBV12-3 or TRBV12-4 and TRBJ1-5; D perhaps matches TRBD1 (5 bases). This CDR3 comprises 15 residues. The V end was cut by 3 bases, the J end by 0 bases, with 9 bases between. CDR3: CASSLEGNSNQPQHF. The CDR3 nucleotides read TGTGCCAGCAGTTTGGAGGGGAATAGCAATCAGCCCCAGCATTTT.

This clonotype was seen many times. The chain carries TRBV12-3 or TRBV12-4 and TRBJ2-4, with D unclear. V lost 3 bases to trimming and J lost 1 base, with 16 bases between them. CDR3 length: 17 residues. CDR3 region: CASSFRNLASAKNIQYF. CDR3 in DNA: TGTGCCAGCAGTTTCCGAAATTTGGCGTCGGCCAAAAACATTCAGTACTTC.

The table lists this clonotype with many counts. The chain joins TRBV5-5 to TRBJ2-1; D uncertain. V was pared by 1 base and J by 10 bases, with 6 bases between. This CDR3 is built from 11 residues. In germline, CDR1 is SGHKS, CDR2 YYEKEE (reference sequence). CDR3 DNA sequence: TGTGCCAGCAGCTTGAGCAGAGAGCAGTTCTTC. Translated: CASSLSREQFF.

This clonotype was counted many times. The chain combines TRBV20-1 with TRBJ2-3; D gene ambiguous. The germline V and J ends were trimmed by 4 bases and 1 base, with 12 bases remaining between them. Germline V gives CDR1 DFQATT, CDR2 SNEGSKA (reference sequence). CDR3 size: 14 residues. The CDR3 is CSATFRTGTDTQYF. Written as DNA, the CDR3 is TGCAGTGCTACCTTCCGAACGGGCACAGATACGCAGTATTTT.

This clonotype was counted at least ten times. The rearrangement joins TRBV5-6 to TRBJ2-1, with D maybe TRBD2 (5 bases). The CDR3 runs 12 residues. Per germline, CDR1 SGHDT and CDR2 YYEEEE. V was trimmed by 1 base and J by 8 bases, leaving 7 bases between them. The CDR3 is CASSLQDYEQFF. CDR3 in DNA: TGTGCCAGCAGCTTGCAGGACTATGAGCAGTTCTTC.

This clonotype was seen only a few times. This sequence joins TRBV25-1 and TRBJ1-6; the D gene is possibly TRBD1 (5 bases). Trimming removed 7 bases at V and 7 bases at J, with 14 bases between. Germline CDR1 MGHDK, CDR2 SYGVNS. The length of the CDR3 is 14 residues. CDR3 residues: CASTGTGENSPLHF. The CDR3 DNA is TGTGCCAGCACCGGGACCGGGGAAAATTCACCCCTCCACTTT.

A few counts support this clonotype. The chain has TRBV20-1 and TRBJ2-2, with TRBD2 identical over 9 bases. CDR3 size: 14 residues. The junction had 5 bases not matched to a gene; V was cut back by 3 bases and J by 6 bases. Germline values: CDR1 DFQATT, CDR2 SNEGSKA (reference sequence). CDR3: CSASGGRAAGELFF. In DNA form, the CDR3 reads TGCAGTGCTAGTGGCGGGAGGGCGGCCGGGGAGCTGTTTTTT.

This clonotype was seen a few times. CDR3 coding DNA: TGTGCCAGCAGCTTAGAAGGGGGAGGGGCCTACGAGCAGTACTTC. This codes for CASSLEGGGAYEQYF. This chain connects TRBV7-2 to TRBJ2-7; maybe TRBD2 (7 bases). Looked up from germline, CDR1 is SGHTA and CDR2 is FQGNSA. The CDR3 has 15 residues. V lost 1 base to trimming and J lost 2 bases, with 12 bases between them.

This clonotype was detected many times. This rearrangement joins TRBV18 to TRBJ2-1, with 8 bases matching TRBD2. J gave up 8 bases and V 8 bases, and 5 bases lay outside the gene matches. The CDR3 has 12 residues. Germline CDR1 is KGHSH and CDR2 is LQKENI. The CDR3 here is CASSPRGDEQFF. For the CDR3, the DNA is TGTGCCAGCAGCCCGCGGGGGGATGAGCAGTTCTTC. The full variable domain, in which reference TRBV18 and TRBJ2-1 provide the parts outside the CDR3, is NAGVMQNPRHLVRRRGQEARLRCSPMKGHSHVYWYRQLPEEGLKFMVYLQKENIIDESGMPKERFSAEFPKEGPSILRIQQVVRGDSAAYFCASSPRGDEQFFGPGTRLTVL.

In its sample, this clonotype was seen a few times. V and J are TRBV7-2 and TRBJ2-3; D gene unclear. This CDR3 contains 14 residues. CDR1 and CDR2 from the germline V gene are SGHTA and FQGNSA. Trimming took 0 bases from V and 2 from J, leaving 6 bases between them. The CDR3 spells CASSLAWLTDTQYF. The CDR3, as DNA: TGTGCCAGCAGCTTAGCTTGGCTCACAGATACGCAGTATTTT.

This clonotype was seen a few times. The gene calls are TRBV27 and TRBJ2-1, with 9 positions matching TRBD2. The CDR3 sequence is 17 residues long. With V trimmed by 3 bases and J by 5 bases, 11 bases remained unmatched. From germline, CDR1 is MNHEY and CDR2 SMNVEV (reference sequence). CDR3 sequence (DNA): TGTGCCAGCAGTTTTTGGGCTAGCGGGACGATAAACAATGAGCAGTTCTTC. Protein: CASSFWASGTINNEQFF.

This clonotype was seen ten or more times. The rearrangement uses TRBV5-1 and TRBJ2-7; 7 bases are a match to TRBD2. Germline values: CDR1 SGHRS, CDR2 YFSETQ. The CDR3 totals 16 residues. The V segment lost 0 bases and the J segment 3 bases; nucleotides outside the gene matches: 9. CDR3 bases: TGCGCCAGCAGCTTGGGGGTCTATGGCGGGAGCTACGAGCAGTACTTC. Translated: CASSLGVYGGSYEQYF.

This clonotype came up many times. This chain connects TRBV20-1 to TRBJ2-1; 9 positions agree with TRBD2. V lost 5 bases and J lost 13; bases outside the gene matches: 6. The CDR3 extends over 11 amino acids. Per the germline V gene, CDR1 is DFQATT and CDR2 is SNEGSKA (reference sequence). The CDR3: CSAPGTSKQFF. The CDR3 nucleotides are TGCAGTGCTCCCGGGACTAGCAAACAGTTCTTC.

The sample holds many counts of this clonotype. The chain uses TRBV7-2 and TRBJ2-1; D is undetermined. This CDR3 is 13 amino acids long. Germline V gene data show CDR1 as SGHTA and CDR2 as FQGNSA. Trimming stripped 1 base from V and 6 bases from J, with 7 bases between. In DNA form, the CDR3 reads TGTGCCAGCAGCTTAGGGGGTCTCAATGAGCAGTTCTTC. This encodes CASSLGGLNEQFF.

This clonotype was picked up a small number of times. This sequence joins TRBV10-3 and TRBJ2-7; tentatively, D is TRBD1 or TRBD2 (5 bases each). Germline V lookup: CDR1 ENHRY, CDR2 SYGVKD. Trimming removed 4 bases at V and 0 bases at J, with 19 bases between. CDR3 length equals 17 residues. The CDR3 here is CAISGAVGTDASYEQYF. CDR3 DNA sequence: TGTGCCATCAGTGGGGCCGTTGGGACGGACGCCTCCTACGAGCAGTACTTC.

This clonotype was counted many times. The J gene is TRBJ2-1, the V gene TRBV12-3 or TRBV12-4, with 12 bases aligning to TRBD2. This CDR3 is 15 amino acids long. V shed 6 bases, J shed 7 bases, and the junction held 7 bases outside the gene matches. The CDR3 sequence is CASSQRTSGVNEQFF. CDR3 in DNA: TGTGCCAGCAGCCAACGGACTAGCGGGGTTAATGAGCAGTTCTTC.

At least ten counts were recorded for this clonotype. The chain uses TRBV15 and TRBJ2-2; no reliable D call. Deletions cut 0 bases from V and 5 bases from J, with 19 bases between. Germline loops: CDR1 LNHNV, CDR2 YYDKDF (reference sequence). This CDR3 is 18 amino acids long. DNA for the CDR3: TGTGCCACCAGCAGAGAGGGTCCGCAGTTGGGTTCTACCGGGGAGCTGTTTTTT. It specifies CATSREGPQLGSTGELFF.

This clonotype was counted only a few times. This rearrangement joins TRBV20-1 to TRBJ2-2; 7 bases agree with TRBD2. Per germline, CDR1 DFQATT and CDR2 SNEGSKA (reference sequence). J gave up 4 bases and V 0 bases, and 17 bases lay outside the gene matches. CDR3 size: 19 residues. CDR3 sequence: CSARDETRAGVPATGELFF. In DNA, the CDR3 is TGCAGTGCTAGAGATGAGACTAGGGCGGGAGTACCGGCCACCGGGGAGCTGTTTTTT.

The rearrangement joins TRBV12-3 or TRBV12-4 to TRBJ1-1; 11 nucleotides align to TRBD1. This CDR3 contains 16 residues. The V and J ends lost 3 bases and 3 bases, in that order; junction bases with no gene match: 6. The CDR3 DNA reads TGTGCCAGCAGTTTCTGGACAGGGGGCTCCGACACTGAAGCTTTCTTT. Amino acids: CASSFWTGGSDTEAFF.

The rearrangement links TRBV7-9 to TRBJ1-5; tentative D call: TRBD1 (5 bases). Per the germline V gene, CDR1 is SEHNR and CDR2 is FQNEAQ (reference sequence). There are 15 residues in the CDR3. The V end was cut by 1 base, the J end by 7 bases, with 14 bases between. DNA for the CDR3: TGTGCCAGCAGCTTAGACGTAGGGGTTGGGCAGCCCCAGCATTTT. Translating it yields CASSLDVGVGQPQHF.

This clonotype occurred many times. The chain carries TRBV5-1 and TRBJ2-7; 7 nucleotides align to TRBD2. The V and J ends lost 2 bases and 5 bases, in that order; junction bases with no gene match: 7. From germline, CDR1 is SGHRS and CDR2 YFSETQ. This CDR3 has 14 amino acids. The CDR3 is CASSFSPSGDEQYF. Here the CDR3 DNA reads TGCGCCAGCAGCTTCTCCCCCAGCGGGGACGAGCAGTACTTC.

Ten or more counts support this clonotype. The CDR3 DNA reads as TGTGCCAGCAGGATAGCGGGAGCTTTGAATGAGCAGTTCTTC. Translation: CASRIAGALNEQFF. The J gene is TRBJ2-1, the V gene TRBV3-1; TRBD2 aligns across 9 bases. Germline-derived CDR1 and CDR2 are LGHDT and YNNKEL (reference sequence). With 6 bases clipped from V and 7 bases from J, the junction kept 7 bases outside the gene matches. CDR3 length: 14 residues.

This clonotype occurred many times. The chain carries TRBV10-3 and TRBJ2-7; 9 bases align to TRBD2. The ends lost 6 bases at V and 0 bases at J; junction bases unmatched: 6. Germline loops: CDR1 ENHRY, CDR2 SYGVKD. The CDR3 is 15 amino acids. CDR3 residues: CAISPVAGASYEQYF. DNA of the CDR3: TGTGCCATCAGCCCTGTAGCGGGAGCCTCCTACGAGCAGTACTTC.

This clonotype was found a few times. One end of the junction fails to match germline, which may point to a read error. V gene TRBV10-1 combines with J gene TRBJ2-3; D may correspond to TRBD1 or TRBD2 (6 bases each). Germline lookup yields CDR1 WNHNN and CDR2 SYGVQD (reference sequence). There are 12 residues in the CDR3. CDR3 protein: CASSPSRGRMDF. In DNA form, the CDR3 reads TGCGCCAGCAGTCCATCCCGGGGGCGCATGGATTTT.

CDR3 loop: CSVGLGQETQYF. The DNA of the CDR3 is TGCAGCGTTGGGTTAGGGCAAGAGACCCAGTACTTC. The gene calls are TRBV29-1 and TRBJ2-5, with D unresolved. The V and J ends lost 4 bases and 2 bases respectively, with 8 bases between them. From germline, CDR1 is SQVTM and CDR2 ANQGSEA. The CDR3 runs to 12 residues.

This clonotype was counted at least ten times. The CDR3, as DNA: TGCGCCAGCAGCTTGGGGCCCCGGGACATTCAGTACTTC. It specifies CASSLGPRDIQYF. V is TRBV5-1 and J is TRBJ2-4; D remains unclear. Trimming removed 0 bases at V and 8 bases at J, with 9 bases between. Germline V gene sequence: CDR1 SGHRS, CDR2 YFSETQ. CDR3 size: 13 residues.